The 30 T cell receptor beta chains below were found in one sample sequenced in a study of shared clonotypes between healthy human individuals. Sequencing used immunoSEQ multiplex PCR; TCRdb keeps in-frame clones, though not all of them. The data contain over 1.5 million clones, 98% of them singletons. Material: naive CD4+ T cells sorted from blood. Subset here: CD45RA+ positively selected. These receptors all come from a man aged 25 to 40 in good health.

The chain couples TRBV10-3 to TRBJ2-3, with 15 bases aligning to TRBD2. The CDR3 runs 17 residues. The V and J ends lost 4 bases and 3 bases, in that order; junction bases with no gene match: 5. Germline CDR1 and CDR2: ENHRY and SYGVKD. The DNA of the CDR3 is TGTGCCATCAGTGCCGGACTAGCGGGAGGGCCGACAGATACGCAGTATTTT. Amino acids: CAISAGLAGGPTDTQYF.

The V call is TRBV5-1, the J call TRBJ1-3; TRBD1 is a possible D gene (6 bases). The CDR3 contains 15 residues. Germline values: CDR1 SGHRS, CDR2 YFSETQ. Trimming took off 3 bases at V and 1 base at J, with 11 bases between the two ends. CDR3 sequence: CASSSPGASGNTIYF. The CDR3, as DNA: TGCGCCAGCAGCTCTCCAGGGGCTTCTGGAAACACCATATATTTT. Based on the CDR3 plus reference TRBV5-1 and TRBJ1-3, the full variable domain is KAGVTQTPRYLIKTRGQQVTLSCSPISGHRSVSWYQQTPGQGLQFLFEYFSETQRNKGNFPGRFSGRQFSNSRSEMNVSTLELGDSALYLCASSSPGASGNTIYFGEGSWLTVV.

The chain carries TRBV5-1 and TRBJ2-5, with 9 bases aligning to TRBD1. The germline CDR1 and CDR2 sequences are SGHRS and YFSETQ. V shed 3 bases, J shed 6 bases, and the junction held 12 bases outside the gene matches. This CDR3 has 16 amino acids. The CDR3 spells CASSSDRGVGRQTQYF. DNA of the CDR3: TGCGCCAGCAGCTCGGACAGGGGAGTGGGTAGGCAGACCCAGTACTTC. Variable domain in full (rest from reference TRBV5-1 and TRBJ2-5): KAGVTQTPRYLIKTRGQQVTLSCSPISGHRSVSWYQQTPGQGLQFLFEYFSETQRNKGNFPGRFSGRQFSNSRSEMNVSTLELGDSALYLCASSSDRGVGRQTQYFGPGTRLLVL.

The chain carries TRBV11-2 and TRBJ2-7, with D possibly TRBD1 on 6 matching bases. The CDR3 is made up of 14 amino acids. V was shortened by 6 bases and J by 7 bases, with 19 bases between the two germline ends. The germline V gene has CDR1 SGHAT and CDR2 FQNNGV. The CDR3 reads CASSPVRTDQEQYF. The CDR3, as DNA: TGTGCCAGCAGTCCAGTCCGGACAGATCAGGAGCAGTACTTC. The whole variable domain, filled in from reference TRBV11-2 and TRBJ2-7, reads EAGVAQSPRYKIIEKRQSVAFWCNPISGHATLYWYQQILGQGPKLLIQFQNNGVVDDSQLPKDRFSAERLKGVDSTLKIQPAKLEDSAVYLCASSPVRTDQEQYFGPGTRLTVT.

CDR3 sequence reads: CASSSLRGAEDTQYF. The CDR3 DNA follows: TGTGCCAGCAGCTCCCTGAGGGGGGCGGAAGATACGCAGTATTTT. This chain links TRBV5-6 with TRBJ2-3, with D perhaps matching TRBD1 or TRBD2 (6 bases each). The CDR3 is made up of 15 amino acids. Trimming took off 3 bases at V and 5 bases at J, with 16 bases between the two ends. Germline CDR1 is SGHDT and CDR2 is YYEEEE. The full variable domain, in which reference TRBV5-6 and TRBJ2-3 provide the parts outside the CDR3, is DAGVTQSPTHLIKTRGQQVTLRCSPKSGHDTVSWYQQALGQGPQFIFQYYEEEERQRGNFPDRFSGHQFPNYSSELNVNALLLGDSALYLCASSSLRGAEDTQYFGPGTRLTVL.

V gene TRBV6-5 combines with J gene TRBJ2-5, with 11 bases fitting TRBD1. V dropped 4 bases and J dropped 5; count of bases not matched to a gene: 9. The CDR3 has 16 residues. Germline loops: CDR1 MNHEY, CDR2 SVGAGI. The CDR3: CASSSSPGQGGETQYF. The CDR3 nucleotides are TGTGCCAGCAGTTCCAGCCCGGGACAGGGGGGGGAGACCCAGTACTTC.

Remarks on this clone: This sample includes further DNA sequences coding for the same CDR3. The chain employs TRBV19 and TRBJ1-1; 10 nucleotides agree with TRBD1. The ends lost 5 bases at V and 4 bases at J; junction bases unmatched: 4. The CDR3 contains 14 residues. CDR1 LNHDA and CDR2 SQIVND come from the germline V gene (reference sequence). CDR3 sequence: CASSLGQGSTEAFF. CDR3 in DNA: TGTGCCAGTAGTTTGGGACAGGGGAGCACTGAAGCTTTCTTT.

On this clone: Other nucleotide sequences in the sample specify the same CDR3. The chain uses TRBV9 and TRBJ2-7, with D tentatively TRBD1 (5 bases). CDR1 SGDLS and CDR2 YYNGEE come from the germline V gene. This CDR3 has 13 residues. V was clipped by 4 bases and J by 0 bases, with 8 bases between them. Here the CDR3 reads CASSPGPSYEQYF. In DNA, the CDR3 is TGTGCCAGCAGCCCAGGGCCCTCCTACGAGCAGTACTTC. The full variable domain, its missing parts supplied by reference TRBV9 and TRBJ2-7, is DSGVTQTPKHLITATGQRVTLRCSPRSGDLSVYWYQQSLDQGLQFLIQYYNGEERAKGNILERFSAQQFPDLHSELNLSSLELGDSALYFCASSPGPSYEQYFGPGTRLTVT.

V usage is TRBV18 and J usage is TRBJ1-2; 8 bases are a match to TRBD1. This CDR3 has 15 amino acids. Germline V gives CDR1 KGHSH, CDR2 LQKENI. Trimming at V came to 2 bases and at J to 3 bases, leaving 5 bases not matched to a gene. This CDR3 is CASSPINRGDYGYTF. In nucleotides, the CDR3 is TGTGCCAGCTCACCAATAAACAGGGGGGACTATGGCTACACCTTC.

J is TRBJ1-1 and V is TRBV7-2; D may be TRBD1 (6 bases). Germline V CDR1 and CDR2: SGHTA, FQGNSA. The CDR3 contains 14 residues. Trimming took 4 bases from V and 7 from J, leaving 16 bases between them. CDR3 DNA sequence: TGTGCCAGCAGCTCCAGGGGTGGCGTCCTTGAAGCTTTCTTT. It codes for CASSSRGGVLEAFF.

The chain combines TRBV9 with TRBJ1-2, with 8 bases matching TRBD1. CDR1 SGDLS and CDR2 YYNGEE come from the germline V gene. Trimming removed 0 bases from V and 4 bases from J; junction bases left unmatched: 8. The length of the CDR3 is 16 residues. CDR3 nucleotide sequence: TGTGCCAGCAGCGTAGCCATGGGAACAGGGGGCTATGGCTACACCTTC. This encodes CASSVAMGTGGYGYTF.

CDR3 in amino acids: CASSLGGLADNEQFF. CDR3 nucleotide sequence: TGTGCCAGCAGCTTAGGGGGACTAGCGGACAATGAGCAGTTCTTC. The chain has TRBV7-9 and TRBJ2-1; 11 bases agree with TRBD2. Germline CDR1 reads SEHNR; CDR2 reads FQNEAQ (reference sequence). Trimming cost V 1 base and J 5 bases; bases outside gene matches: 1. CDR3 length equals 15 residues. The variable domain in full, with the rest retrieved from reference TRBV7-9 and TRBJ2-1, is DTGVSQNPRHKITKRGQNVTFRCDPISEHNRLYWYRQTLGQGPEFLTYFQNEAQLEKSRLLSDRFSAERPKGSFSTLEIQRTEQGDSAMYLCASSLGGLADNEQFFGPGTRLTVL.

The chain carries TRBV9 and TRBJ2-7; D unclear. Germline V lookup: CDR1 SGDLS, CDR2 YYNGEE. The germline V and J ends were trimmed by 3 bases and 5 bases, with 6 bases remaining between them. CDR3 size: 11 residues. The CDR3 sequence is CASSENDEQYF. In DNA form, the CDR3 reads TGTGCCAGCAGCGAAAACGACGAGCAGTACTTC.

The genes are TRBV6-5 and TRBJ2-7, with D unclear. The CDR3 sequence is 13 residues long. V was cut by 0 bases and J by 4 bases, with 7 bases left in between. Germline V lookup: CDR1 MNHEY, CDR2 SVGAGI. The CDR3 sequence: CASSYSSQYEQYF. CDR3 DNA sequence: TGTGCCAGCAGTTACTCTTCCCAATACGAGCAGTACTTC.

This clone was observed once. The rearrangement uses TRBV9 and TRBJ2-1; D is unclear. This CDR3 spans 13 amino acids. The V end lost 3 bases, the J end lost 9 bases, and 13 bases lay between the germline ends. Germline V gene lookup returns CDR1 SGDLS and CDR2 YYNGEE. CDR3 nucleotide sequence: TGTGCCAGCAGCGCCGCTACCTTCTCTGAGCAGTTCTTC. Protein sequence: CASSAATFSEQFF.

The chain joins TRBV7-2 to TRBJ1-5; a possible D gene is TRBD1 (5 bases). The germline V gene encodes CDR1 SGHTA and CDR2 FQGNSA. The V end lost 4 bases, the J end lost 4 bases, and 14 bases lay between the germline ends. The CDR3 runs to 15 residues. CDR3 amino acids: CASSSSWGGNQPQHF. The CDR3 region has the DNA TGTGCCAGCAGCTCCTCGTGGGGGGGTAATCAGCCCCAGCATTTT.

CDR3 protein: CASSLRGGGNQPQHF. CDR3 nucleotide sequence: TGTGCCAGCAGCCTACGTGGGGGGGGCAATCAGCCCCAGCATTTT. V usage is TRBV7-2 and J usage is TRBJ1-5, with D possibly being TRBD1 (5 bases). V lost 5 bases to trimming and J lost 2 bases, with 13 bases between them. The CDR3 consists of 15 residues. Looked up from germline, CDR1 is SGHTA and CDR2 is FQGNSA.

The rearrangement joins TRBV4-1 to TRBJ1-5, with 7 positions matching TRBD1. Germline V gene sequence: CDR1 MGHRA, CDR2 YSYEKL. Losses at the gene ends were 6 bases for V and 7 bases for J; bases not matched to a gene: 9. The CDR3 covers 14 residues. This CDR3 reads CASRRQGSGQPQHF. CDR3 DNA sequence: TGCGCCAGCAGGCGACAGGGCTCGGGGCAGCCCCAGCATTTT.

The rearrangement uses TRBV4-1 and TRBJ2-7; D ambiguous. This CDR3 contains 14 residues. V dropped 0 bases and J dropped 3 bases, with 9 bases sitting between them. From germline, CDR1 is MGHRA and CDR2 YSYEKL. CDR3 bases: TGCGCCAGCAGCCAAGAGGTTCCGGACTACGAGCAGTACTTC. As protein: CASSQEVPDYEQYF.

The chain couples TRBV18 to TRBJ2-3; no reliable D call. CDR3 length: 13 residues. V lost 0 bases, J lost 5 bases, and 6 bases lay in between. Germline-derived CDR1 and CDR2 are KGHSH and LQKENI. CDR3 sequence (DNA): TGTGCCAGCTCACCACCGCTCTTAGATACGCAGTATTTT. It encodes CASSPPLLDTQYF.

The CDR3 sequence: CATSRTDRGLYNEQFF. The CDR3 DNA sequence: TGTGCCACCAGCAGAACGGACAGGGGCCTCTACAATGAGCAGTTCTTC. This chain joins TRBV15 and TRBJ2-1; 9 bases are shared with TRBD1. The CDR3 sequence is 16 residues long. V lost 2 bases and J lost 3; bases outside the gene matches: 5. Germline V gives CDR1 LNHNV, CDR2 YYDKDF (reference sequence). The variable domain in full, completed from reference TRBV15 and TRBJ2-1, reads DAMVIQNPRYQVTQFGKPVTLSCSQTLNHNVMYWYQQKSSQAPKLLFHYYDKDFNNEADTPDNFQSRRPNTSFCFLDIRSPGLGDTAMYLCATSRTDRGLYNEQFFGPGTRLTVL.

This chain joins TRBV9 and TRBJ1-3; D is ambiguous. CDR1 is SGDLS and CDR2 is YYNGEE in the germline V gene. The CDR3 spans 15 residues. Trimming shortened V by 2 bases and J by 8 bases, and 17 bases separated the two germline ends. In DNA form, the CDR3 reads TGTGCCAGCAGCGTCGCCGGGGATGGTCGGGACACCATATATTTT. Encoded protein: CASSVAGDGRDTIYF.

This chain links TRBV6-1 with TRBJ1-1, with D perhaps TRBD1 (5 bases). Looked up from germline, CDR1 is MNHNS and CDR2 is SASEGT. The CDR3 contains 14 residues. Between the trimmed V and J ends, which lost 6 bases and 1 base, there was a span of 12 bases. The CDR3 loop is CASSRQGRNTEAFF. CDR3 nucleotides: TGTGCCAGCAGCCGTCAGGGCCGGAACACTGAAGCTTTCTTT.

The gene calls are TRBV10-2 and TRBJ1-3, with D maybe TRBD1 (5 bases). CDR3 length: 15 residues. Germline V gene data show CDR1 as WSHSY and CDR2 as SAAADI. Deletions cut 6 bases from V and 0 bases from J, with 12 bases between. The CDR3 spells CASRGTGDSGNTIYF. DNA for the CDR3: TGCGCCAGCAGGGGGACGGGCGACTCTGGAAACACCATATATTTT.

The chain recombines TRBV7-2 with TRBJ2-7; D remains unclear. Per the germline V gene, CDR1 is SGHTA and CDR2 is FQGNSA. V shed 3 bases and J shed 3 bases, with 12 bases lying between them. The CDR3 runs to 14 residues. The DNA for the CDR3 is TGTGCCAGCAGCTTGAGCCAGAGATACTACGAGCAGTACTTC. Its protein is CASSLSQRYYEQYF. The variable domain in full, with the rest retrieved from reference TRBV7-2 and TRBJ2-7, is GAGVSQSPSNKVTEKGKDVELRCDPISGHTALYWYRQSLGQGLEFLIYFQGNSAPDKSGLPSDRFSAERTGGSVSTLTIQRTQQEDSAVYLCASSLSQRYYEQYFGPGTRLTVT.

The V and J genes are TRBV7-8 and TRBJ1-2; D is unclear. V lost 3 bases and J lost 2, with 7 bases in between. This CDR3 contains 13 residues. The germline CDR1 and CDR2 sequences are SGHVS and FQNEAQ. CDR3 nucleotide sequence: TGTGCCAGCAGCTTGGTATTAAACTATGGCTACACCTTC. Its translation is CASSLVLNYGYTF.

V and J are TRBV30 and TRBJ1-1; 7 positions agree with TRBD1. Per germline, CDR1 GTSNPN and CDR2 SVGIG (reference sequence). Trimming removed 4 bases from V and 1 base from J; junction bases left unmatched: 6. The CDR3 spans 14 residues. CDR3 coding DNA: TGTGCCTGGATCGCCAGGGGGGGGAACACTGAAGCTTTCTTT. Translation gives CAWIARGGNTEAFF.

This chain links TRBV29-1 with TRBJ2-2, with TRBD2 identical over 16 bases. The CDR3 loop spans 16 amino acids. V trimming: 4 bases; J trimming: 6 bases; junction bases outside the gene matches: 5. Germline lookup yields CDR1 SQVTM and CDR2 ANQGSEA. CDR3 sequence: CSVAGLAGGSPGELFF. The CDR3 DNA is TGCAGCGTTGCGGGACTAGCGGGAGGGTCCCCCGGGGAGCTGTTTTTT.

The V call is TRBV7-9, the J call TRBJ1-1, with 7 bases aligning to TRBD1. CDR1 is SEHNR, CDR2 FQNEAQ, per germline (reference sequence). The CDR3 totals 14 residues. The ends lost 1 base at V and 8 bases at J; junction bases unmatched: 7. This CDR3 reads CASSLGQGVEEAFF. As DNA, the CDR3 is TGTGCCAGCAGCTTAGGACAGGGTGTTGAGGAAGCTTTCTTT.

The J gene is TRBJ1-2, the V gene TRBV4-3; D is perhaps TRBD1 (6 bases). Germline V CDR1 and CDR2: LGHNA, YSLEER. The CDR3 runs 16 residues. V was clipped by 0 bases and J by 6 bases, with 17 bases between them. The CDR3, as DNA: TGCGCCAGCAGCCAAGATTTCTATAGGGGGTCGGATGGCTACACCTTC. This translates into CASSQDFYRGSDGYTF.